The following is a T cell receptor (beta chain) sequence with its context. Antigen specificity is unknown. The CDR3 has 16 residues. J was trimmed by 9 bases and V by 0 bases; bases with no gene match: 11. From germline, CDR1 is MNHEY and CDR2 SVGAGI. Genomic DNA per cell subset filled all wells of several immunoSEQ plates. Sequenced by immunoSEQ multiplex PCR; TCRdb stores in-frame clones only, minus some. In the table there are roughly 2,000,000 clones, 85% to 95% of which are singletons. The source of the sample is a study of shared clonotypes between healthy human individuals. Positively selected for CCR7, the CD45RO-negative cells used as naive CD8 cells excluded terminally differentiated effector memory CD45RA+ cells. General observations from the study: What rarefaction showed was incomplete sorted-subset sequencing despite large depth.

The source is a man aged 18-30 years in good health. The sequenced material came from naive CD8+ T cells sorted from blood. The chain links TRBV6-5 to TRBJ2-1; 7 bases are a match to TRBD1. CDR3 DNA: TGTGCCAGCAGTTACTCCCAGACAGGGACCCTCTTTGAGCAGTTCTTC. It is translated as CASSYSQTGTLFEQFF.